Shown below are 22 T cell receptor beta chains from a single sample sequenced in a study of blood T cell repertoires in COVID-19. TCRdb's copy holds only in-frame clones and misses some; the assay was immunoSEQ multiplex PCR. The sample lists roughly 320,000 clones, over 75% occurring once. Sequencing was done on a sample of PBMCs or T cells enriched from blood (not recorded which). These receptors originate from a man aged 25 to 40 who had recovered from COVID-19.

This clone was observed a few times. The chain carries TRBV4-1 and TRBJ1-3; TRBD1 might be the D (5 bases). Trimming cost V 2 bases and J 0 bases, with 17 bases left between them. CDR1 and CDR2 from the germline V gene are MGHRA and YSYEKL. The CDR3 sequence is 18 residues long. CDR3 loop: CASSQSPPGGTSGNTIYF. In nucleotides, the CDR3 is TGCGCCAGCAGCCAAAGTCCCCCGGGGGGGACCTCTGGAAACACCATATATTTT.

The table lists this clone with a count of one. The CDR3 protein is CASSPDRDHEKLFF. The CDR3 coding sequence is TGTGCCAGCAGCCCGGACAGGGATCATGAAAAACTGTTTTTT. V and J are TRBV13 and TRBJ1-4, with 8 bases matching TRBD1. In germline, CDR1 is PRHDT, CDR2 FYEKMQ (reference sequence). The V and J ends lost 5 bases and 6 bases, in that order; junction bases with no gene match: 5. The CDR3 runs to 14 residues.

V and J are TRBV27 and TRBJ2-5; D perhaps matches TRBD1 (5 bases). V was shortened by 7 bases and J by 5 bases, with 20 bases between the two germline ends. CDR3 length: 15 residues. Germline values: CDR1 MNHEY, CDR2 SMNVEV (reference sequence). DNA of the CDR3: TGTGCCAGCAAGAAGTTGTCAGGGCCTCTGGAGACCCAGTACTTC. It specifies CASKKLSGPLETQYF.

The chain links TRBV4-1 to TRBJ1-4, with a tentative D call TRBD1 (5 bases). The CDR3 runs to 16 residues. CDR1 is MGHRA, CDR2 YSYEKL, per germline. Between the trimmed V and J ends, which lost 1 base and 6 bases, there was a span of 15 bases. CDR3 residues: CASSQGSWGVYEKLFF. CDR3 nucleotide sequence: TGCGCCAGCAGCCAAGGGTCTTGGGGGGTGTATGAAAAACTGTTTTTT.

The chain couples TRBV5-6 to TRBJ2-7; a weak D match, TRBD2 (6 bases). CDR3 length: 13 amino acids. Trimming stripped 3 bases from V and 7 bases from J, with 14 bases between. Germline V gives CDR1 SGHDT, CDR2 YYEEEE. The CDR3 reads CASSSGVGNEQYF. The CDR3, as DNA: TGTGCCAGCAGCTCGGGGGTGGGGAATGAGCAGTACTTC.

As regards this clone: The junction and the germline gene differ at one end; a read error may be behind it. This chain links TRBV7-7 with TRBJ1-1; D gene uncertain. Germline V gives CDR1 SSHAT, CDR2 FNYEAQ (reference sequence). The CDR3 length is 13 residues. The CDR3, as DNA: TGTGCTAGCAGCCTTCGAGCGAGCACTGAAGCTTTCTTT. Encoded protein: CASSLRASTEAFF. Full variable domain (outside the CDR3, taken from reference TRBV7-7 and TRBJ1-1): GAGVSQSPRYKVTKRGQDVTLRCDPISSHATLYWYQQALGQGPEFLTYFNYEAQPDKSGLPSDRFSAERPEGSISTLTIQRTEQRDSAMYRCASSLRASTEAFFGQGTRLTVV.

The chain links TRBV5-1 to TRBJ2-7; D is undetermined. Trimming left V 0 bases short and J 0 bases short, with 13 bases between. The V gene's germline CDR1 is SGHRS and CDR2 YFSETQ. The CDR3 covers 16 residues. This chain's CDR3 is CASSLEIRQASYEQYF. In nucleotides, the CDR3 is TGCGCCAGCAGCTTGGAGATTAGGCAGGCCTCCTACGAGCAGTACTTC.

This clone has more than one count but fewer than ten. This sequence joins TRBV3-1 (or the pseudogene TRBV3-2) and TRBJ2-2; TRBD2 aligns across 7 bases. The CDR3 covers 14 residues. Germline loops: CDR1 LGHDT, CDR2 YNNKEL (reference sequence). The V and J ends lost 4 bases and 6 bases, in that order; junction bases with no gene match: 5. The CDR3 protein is CASSLMGRAGELFF. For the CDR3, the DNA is TGTGCCAGCAGCCTCATGGGGAGGGCCGGGGAGCTGTTTTTT.

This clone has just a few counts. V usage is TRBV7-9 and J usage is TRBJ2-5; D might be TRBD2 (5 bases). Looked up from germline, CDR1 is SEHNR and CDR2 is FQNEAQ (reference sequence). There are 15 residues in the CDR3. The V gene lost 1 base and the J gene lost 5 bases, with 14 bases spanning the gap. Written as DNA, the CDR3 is TGTGCCAGCAGCTTAGTTGAGGGCGGCGGGGAGACCCAGTACTTC. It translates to CASSLVEGGGETQYF.

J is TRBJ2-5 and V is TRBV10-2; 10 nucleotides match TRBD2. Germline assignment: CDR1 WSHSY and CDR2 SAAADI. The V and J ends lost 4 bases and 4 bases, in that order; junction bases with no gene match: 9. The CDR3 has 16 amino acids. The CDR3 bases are TGCGCCAGCAGTGCTTGGACTAGCGGAGGGGGAGAGACCCAGTACTTC. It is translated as CASSAWTSGGGETQYF.

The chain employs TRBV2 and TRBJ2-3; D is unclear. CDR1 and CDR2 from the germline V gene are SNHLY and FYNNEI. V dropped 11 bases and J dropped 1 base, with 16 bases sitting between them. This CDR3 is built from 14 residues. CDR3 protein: CAVRVESGTDTQYF. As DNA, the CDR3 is TGTGCCGTTCGCGTAGAAAGTGGCACAGATACGCAGTATTTT.

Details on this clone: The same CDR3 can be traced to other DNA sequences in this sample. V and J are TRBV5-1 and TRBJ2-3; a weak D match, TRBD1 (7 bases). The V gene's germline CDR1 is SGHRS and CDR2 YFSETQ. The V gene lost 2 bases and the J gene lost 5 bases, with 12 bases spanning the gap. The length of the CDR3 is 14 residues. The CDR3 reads CASSFGGGIDTQYF. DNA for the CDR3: TGCGCCAGCAGCTTTGGAGGGGGCATAGATACGCAGTATTTT.

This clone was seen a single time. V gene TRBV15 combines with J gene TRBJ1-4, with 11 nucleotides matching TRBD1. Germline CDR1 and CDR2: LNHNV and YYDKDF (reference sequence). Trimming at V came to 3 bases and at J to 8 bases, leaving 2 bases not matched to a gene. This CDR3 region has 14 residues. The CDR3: CATSRDRGQEKLFF. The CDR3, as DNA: TGTGCCACCAGCAGGGACAGGGGGCAGGAAAAACTGTTTTTT.

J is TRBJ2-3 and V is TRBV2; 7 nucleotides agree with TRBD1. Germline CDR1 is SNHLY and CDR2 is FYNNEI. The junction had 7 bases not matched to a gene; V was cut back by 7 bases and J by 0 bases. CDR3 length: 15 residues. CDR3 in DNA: TGTGCCAGCACCTACAGGGGCACTAGCACAGATACGCAGTATTTT. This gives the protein CASTYRGTSTDTQYF.

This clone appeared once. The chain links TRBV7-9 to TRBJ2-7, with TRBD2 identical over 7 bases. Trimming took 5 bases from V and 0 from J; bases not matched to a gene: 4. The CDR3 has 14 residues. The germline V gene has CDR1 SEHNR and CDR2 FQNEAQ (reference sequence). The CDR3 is CASSRGEGSYEQYF. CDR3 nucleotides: TGTGCCAGCAGCCGTGGGGAGGGCTCCTACGAGCAGTACTTC.

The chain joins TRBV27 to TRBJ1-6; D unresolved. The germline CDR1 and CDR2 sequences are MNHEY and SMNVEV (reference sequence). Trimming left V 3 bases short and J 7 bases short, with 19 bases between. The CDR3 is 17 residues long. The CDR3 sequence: CASSFLSVPAPNSPLHF. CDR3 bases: TGTGCCAGCAGTTTCCTCAGCGTTCCGGCCCCCAATTCACCCCTCCACTTT.

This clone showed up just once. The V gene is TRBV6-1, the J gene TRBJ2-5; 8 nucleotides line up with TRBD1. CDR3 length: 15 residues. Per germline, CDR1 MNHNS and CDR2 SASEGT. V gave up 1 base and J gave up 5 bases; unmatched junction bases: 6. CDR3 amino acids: CASSEGQGIWETQYF. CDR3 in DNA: TGTGCCAGCAGTGAAGGACAGGGGATTTGGGAGACCCAGTACTTC.

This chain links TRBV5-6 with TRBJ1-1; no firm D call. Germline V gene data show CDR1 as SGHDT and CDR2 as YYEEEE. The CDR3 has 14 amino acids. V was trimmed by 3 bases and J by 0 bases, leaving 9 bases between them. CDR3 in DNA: TGTGCCAGCAGCTACATCACCTTGAACACTGAAGCTTTCTTT. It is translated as CASSYITLNTEAFF.

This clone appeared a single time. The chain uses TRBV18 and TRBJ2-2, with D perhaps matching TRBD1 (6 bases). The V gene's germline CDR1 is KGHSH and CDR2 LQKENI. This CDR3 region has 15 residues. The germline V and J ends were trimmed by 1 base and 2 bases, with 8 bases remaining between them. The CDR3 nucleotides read TGTGCCAGCTCACCACGACAGGATAACACCGGGGAGCTGTTTTTT. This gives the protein CASSPRQDNTGELFF.

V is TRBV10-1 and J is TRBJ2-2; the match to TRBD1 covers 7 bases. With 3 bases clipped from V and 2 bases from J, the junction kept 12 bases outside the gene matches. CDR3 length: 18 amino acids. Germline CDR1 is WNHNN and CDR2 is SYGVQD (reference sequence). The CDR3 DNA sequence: TGCGCCAGCAGTGACAGGGGGTACGGTTTAATCAACACCGGGGAGCTGTTTTTT. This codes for CASSDRGYGLINTGELFF.

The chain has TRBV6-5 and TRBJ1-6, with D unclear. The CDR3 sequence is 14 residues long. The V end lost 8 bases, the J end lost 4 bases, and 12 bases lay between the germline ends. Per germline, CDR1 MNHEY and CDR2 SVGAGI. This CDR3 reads CASALREYNSPLHF. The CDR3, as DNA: TGTGCCAGCGCGCTCCGGGAGTATAATTCACCCCTCCACTTT.

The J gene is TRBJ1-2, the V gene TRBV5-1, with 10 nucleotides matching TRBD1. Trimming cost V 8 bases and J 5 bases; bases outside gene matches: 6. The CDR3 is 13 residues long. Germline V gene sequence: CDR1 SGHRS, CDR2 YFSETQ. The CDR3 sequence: CASGTGEGYGYTF. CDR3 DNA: TGCGCCAGTGGGACAGGGGAAGGTTATGGCTACACCTTC.